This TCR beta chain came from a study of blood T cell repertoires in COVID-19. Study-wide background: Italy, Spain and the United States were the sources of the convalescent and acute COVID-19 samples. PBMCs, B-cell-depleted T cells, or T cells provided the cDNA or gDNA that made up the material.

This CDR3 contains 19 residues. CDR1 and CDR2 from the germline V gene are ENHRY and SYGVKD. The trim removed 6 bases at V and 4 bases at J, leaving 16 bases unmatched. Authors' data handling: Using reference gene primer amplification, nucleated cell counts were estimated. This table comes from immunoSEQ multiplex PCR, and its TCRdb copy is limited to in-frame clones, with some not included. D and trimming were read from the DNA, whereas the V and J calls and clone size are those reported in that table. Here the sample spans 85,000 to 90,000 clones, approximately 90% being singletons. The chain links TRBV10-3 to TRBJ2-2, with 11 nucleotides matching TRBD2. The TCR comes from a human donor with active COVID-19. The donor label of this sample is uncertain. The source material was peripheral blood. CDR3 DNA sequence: TGTGCCATCAGGCAACGGGGAGCTAGCGGGGGGTCGTCCACCGGGGAGCTGTTTTTT. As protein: CAIRQRGASGGSSTGELFF.